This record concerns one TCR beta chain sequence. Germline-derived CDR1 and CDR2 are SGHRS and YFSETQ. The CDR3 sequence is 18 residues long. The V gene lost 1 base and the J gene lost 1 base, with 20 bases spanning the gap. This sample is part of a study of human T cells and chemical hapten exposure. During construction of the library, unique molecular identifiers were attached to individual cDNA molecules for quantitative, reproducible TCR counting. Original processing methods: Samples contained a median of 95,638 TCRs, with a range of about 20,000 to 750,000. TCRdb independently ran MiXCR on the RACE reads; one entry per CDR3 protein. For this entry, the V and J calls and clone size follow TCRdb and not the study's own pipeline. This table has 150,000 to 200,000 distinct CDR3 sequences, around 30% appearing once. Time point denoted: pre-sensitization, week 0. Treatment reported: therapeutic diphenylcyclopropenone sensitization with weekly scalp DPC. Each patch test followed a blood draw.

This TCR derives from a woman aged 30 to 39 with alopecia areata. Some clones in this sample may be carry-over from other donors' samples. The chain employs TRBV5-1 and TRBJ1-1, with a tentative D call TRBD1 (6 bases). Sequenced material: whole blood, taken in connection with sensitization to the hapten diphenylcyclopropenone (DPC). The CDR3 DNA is TGCGCCAGCAGCTTGACCGGCCCTGAGGGGGGAAGGAACACTGAAGCTTTCTTT. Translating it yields CASSLTGPEGGRNTEAFF.